The source of this T cell receptor beta chain is a study of cytomegalovirus exposure and HLA in healthy donors. Study-wide context: HLA-typed donors contributed some 83 million unique TCRs, which were held in an early data release. Approximately 81% of around 400 genotyped donors fell in the Caucasian-associated ancestry cluster. Study conclusions and caveats: Information on immune exposure was restricted to one variable (CMV serostatus).

It was with 60 Vbeta and 13 Jbeta primers that the PCR ran. Repertoires were generated with immunoSEQ multiplex PCR, while TCRdb's copy carries only in-frame clones and drops some. Of over 150,000 clones in the sample, roughly 80% were seen once. The CDR3 has 15 amino acids. Trimming cost V 0 bases and J 7 bases, with 12 bases left between them. Looked up from germline, CDR1 is MNHEY and CDR2 is SVGAGI. As regards this clone: What it binds is not known.

V is TRBV6-5 and J is TRBJ1-4; D is possibly TRBD1 (5 bases). Input material: PBMCs. This receptor was identified in a man aged 35 to 55 in good health and CMV-seronegative. The CDR3 DNA is TGTGCCAGCAGTTACTCGGTGGGGGGGAGTGAAAAACTGTTTTTT. It encodes CASSYSVGGSEKLFF.